Below are 8 T cell receptor beta chains sequenced from a single sample in a study of cytotoxic CD8 clonotypes in ibrutinib-treated CLL. Assay: immunoSEQ multiplex PCR; the TCRdb copy retains only in-frame clones and omits some. This table holds about 160,000 clones, around 84% found once. The sample was PBMCs, taken after 12 months of ibrutinib treatment. These receptor sequences come from a human donor with chronic lymphocytic leukemia.

The rearrangement links TRBV10-3 to TRBJ1-1; D perhaps matches TRBD1 (5 bases). There are 16 residues in the CDR3. Germline CDR1 and CDR2: ENHRY and SYGVKD. The V end was cut by 6 bases, the J end by 6 bases, with 23 bases between. CDR3 residues: CAISDQVKQDKPEAFF. CDR3 DNA: TGTGCCATCAGCGACCAGGTCAAACAGGACAAGCCTGAAGCTTTCTTT.

The gene calls are TRBV13 and TRBJ2-5; D ambiguous. CDR1 is PRHDT, CDR2 FYEKMQ, per germline (reference sequence). The CDR3 has 13 residues. Trimming shortened V by 2 bases and J by 0 bases, and 4 bases separated the two germline ends. CDR3 coding DNA: TGTGCCAGCAGCTTAAGAAACCAAGAGACCCAGTACTTC. Its translation: CASSLRNQETQYF.

This clone showed up just once. The V call is TRBV28, the J call TRBJ1-5, with no clear D. The CDR3 totals 13 residues. V was pared by 2 bases and J by 2 bases, with 4 bases between. CDR1 is MDHEN and CDR2 is SYDVKM in the germline V gene. The CDR3 DNA follows: TGTGCCAGCAGTTTAAACGGCAATCAGCCCCAGCATTTT. Amino acids: CASSLNGNQPQHF.

V and J are TRBV9 and TRBJ2-7; D unclear. This CDR3 has 14 amino acids. The V gene lost 0 bases and the J gene lost 0 bases, with 7 bases spanning the gap. The germline CDR1 and CDR2 sequences are SGDLS and YYNGEE. In DNA form, the CDR3 reads TGTGCCAGCAGCGTAGCTCCCCACTCCTACGAGCAGTACTTC. This codes for CASSVAPHSYEQYF.

The V gene is TRBV29-1, the J gene TRBJ2-3; D call uncertain. The V gene lost 6 bases and the J gene lost 8 bases, with 15 bases spanning the gap. Germline loops: CDR1 SQVTM, CDR2 ANQGSEA. This CDR3 has 12 amino acids. The chain's CDR3 is CSVGAHQGTQYF. Written as DNA, the CDR3 is TGCAGCGTCGGAGCCCACCAAGGTACGCAGTATTTT.

The V gene is TRBV18, the J gene TRBJ2-7, with 9 bases aligning to TRBD2. V lost 6 bases to trimming and J lost 5 bases; unmatched junction nucleotides: 17. CDR1 and CDR2 from the germline V gene are KGHSH and LQKENI. The CDR3 covers 17 residues. This CDR3 is CASSQRLGAGGPDEQYF. In DNA form, the CDR3 reads TGTGCCAGCTCCCAACGCCTCGGGGCGGGAGGGCCGGACGAGCAGTACTTC.

This clone turned up a few times. V gene TRBV5-5 combines with J gene TRBJ2-3, with 8 nucleotides matching TRBD2. The CDR3 extends over 17 amino acids. Losses at the gene ends were 3 bases for V and 6 bases for J; bases not matched to a gene: 15. The V gene's germline CDR1 is SGHKS and CDR2 YYEKEE (reference sequence). CDR3 bases: TGTGCCAGCAGCTCCTTAGGTCCCGGGACTAGACAGGATACGCAGTATTTT. Amino acid sequence: CASSSLGPGTRQDTQYF.

The rearrangement links TRBV27 to TRBJ2-1; 7 bases map to TRBD1. Looked up from germline, CDR1 is MNHEY and CDR2 is SMNVEV (reference sequence). Germline trimming cut 6 bases from V and 5 bases from J; bases unmatched to any gene: 7. The CDR3 spans 14 residues. CDR3 DNA: TGTGCCAGCAGAAGAGGGACAGCTAACAATGAGCAGTTCTTC. Encoded protein: CASRRGTANNEQFF.